This T cell receptor beta chain was obtained from a study of shared T cell receptors in the human thymus. The repertoire was sequenced with immunoSEQ multiplex PCR; TCRdb's copy has only in-frame clones and lacks some. The table has about 380,000 clones, just under 95% seen once. Germline CDR1 is KGHSY and CDR2 is FQNENV. V dropped 5 bases and J dropped 0 bases, with 17 bases sitting between them. This CDR3 region has 17 residues. The clonotype originates from a human donor. Specimen: thymocytes. The chain combines TRBV16 with TRBJ1-5, with D unresolved. Here the CDR3 DNA reads TGTGCCAGCAGCTTAACGGGATATTGGGGTAGCAATCAGCCCCAGCATTTT. It specifies CASSLTGYWGSNQPQHF.